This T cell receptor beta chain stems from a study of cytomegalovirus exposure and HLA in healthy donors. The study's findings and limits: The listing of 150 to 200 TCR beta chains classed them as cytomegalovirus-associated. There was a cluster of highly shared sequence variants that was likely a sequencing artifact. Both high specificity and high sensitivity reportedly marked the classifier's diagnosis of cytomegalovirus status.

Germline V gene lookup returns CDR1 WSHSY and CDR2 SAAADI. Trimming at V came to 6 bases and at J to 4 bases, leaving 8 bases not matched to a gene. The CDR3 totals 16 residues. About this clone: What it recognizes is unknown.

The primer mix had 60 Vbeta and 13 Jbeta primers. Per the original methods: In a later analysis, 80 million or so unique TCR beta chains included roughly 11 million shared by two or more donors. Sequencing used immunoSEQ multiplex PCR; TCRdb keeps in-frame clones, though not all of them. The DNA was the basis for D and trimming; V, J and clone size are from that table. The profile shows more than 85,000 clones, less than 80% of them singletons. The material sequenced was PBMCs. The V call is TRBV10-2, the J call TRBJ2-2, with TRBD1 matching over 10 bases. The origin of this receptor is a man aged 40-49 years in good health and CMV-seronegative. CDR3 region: CASRAIGTGVTGELFF. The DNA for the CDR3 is TGCGCCAGCAGGGCCATTGGGACAGGGGTCACCGGGGAGCTGTTTTTT.